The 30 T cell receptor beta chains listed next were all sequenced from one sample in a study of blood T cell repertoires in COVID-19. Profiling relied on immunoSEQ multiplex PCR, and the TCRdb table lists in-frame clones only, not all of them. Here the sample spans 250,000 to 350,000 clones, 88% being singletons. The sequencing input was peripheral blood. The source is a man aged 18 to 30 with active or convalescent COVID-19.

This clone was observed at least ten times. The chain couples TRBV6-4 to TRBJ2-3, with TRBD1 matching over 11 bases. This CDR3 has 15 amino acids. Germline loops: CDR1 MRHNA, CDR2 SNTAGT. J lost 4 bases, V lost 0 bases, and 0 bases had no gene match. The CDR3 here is CASSDSGQGADTQYF. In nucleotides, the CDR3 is TGTGCCAGCAGTGACTCGGGACAGGGGGCAGATACGCAGTATTTT.

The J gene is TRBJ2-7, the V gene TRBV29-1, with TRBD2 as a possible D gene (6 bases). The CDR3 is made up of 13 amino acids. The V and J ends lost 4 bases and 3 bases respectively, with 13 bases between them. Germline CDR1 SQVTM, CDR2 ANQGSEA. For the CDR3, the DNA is TGCAGCGTTGGCCAGGGAGGATTCTACGAGCAGTACTTC. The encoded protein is CSVGQGGFYEQYF.

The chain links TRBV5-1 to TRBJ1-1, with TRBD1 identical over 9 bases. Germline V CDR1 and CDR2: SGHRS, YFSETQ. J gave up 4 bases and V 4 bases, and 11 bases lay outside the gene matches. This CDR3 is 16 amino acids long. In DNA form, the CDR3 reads TGCGCCAGCAGCCCGGGACAGGGCGGGTCGGTCACTGAAGCTTTCTTT. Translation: CASSPGQGGSVTEAFF.

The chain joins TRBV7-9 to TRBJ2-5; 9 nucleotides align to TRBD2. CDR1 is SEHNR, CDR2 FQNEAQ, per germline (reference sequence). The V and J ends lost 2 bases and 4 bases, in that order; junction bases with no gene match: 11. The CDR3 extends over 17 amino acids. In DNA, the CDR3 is TGTGCCAGCAGCTTAAGCGGGGGGACTCACACCCTAGAGACCCAGTACTTC. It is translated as CASSLSGGTHTLETQYF.

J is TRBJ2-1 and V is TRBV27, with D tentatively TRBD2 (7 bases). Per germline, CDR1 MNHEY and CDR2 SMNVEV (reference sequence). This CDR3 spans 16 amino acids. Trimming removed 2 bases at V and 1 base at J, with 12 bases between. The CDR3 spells CASSLLGGASYNEQFF. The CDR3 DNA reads TGTGCCAGCAGTTTACTTGGGGGGGCTTCCTACAATGAGCAGTTCTTC.

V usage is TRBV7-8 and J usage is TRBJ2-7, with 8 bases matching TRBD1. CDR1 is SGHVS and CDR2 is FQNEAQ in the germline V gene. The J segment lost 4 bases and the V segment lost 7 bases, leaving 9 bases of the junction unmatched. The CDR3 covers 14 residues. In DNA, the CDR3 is TGTGCCAGCATTCCTGGGACAGGAACTTACGAGCAGTACTTC. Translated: CASIPGTGTYEQYF.

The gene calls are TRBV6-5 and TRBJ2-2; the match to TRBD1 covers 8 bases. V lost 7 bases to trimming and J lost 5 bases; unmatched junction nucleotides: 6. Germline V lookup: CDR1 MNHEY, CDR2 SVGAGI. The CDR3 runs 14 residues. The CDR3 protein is CASIPRTGTGELFF. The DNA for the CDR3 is TGTGCCAGCATCCCGAGGACAGGGACCGGGGAGCTGTTTTTT.

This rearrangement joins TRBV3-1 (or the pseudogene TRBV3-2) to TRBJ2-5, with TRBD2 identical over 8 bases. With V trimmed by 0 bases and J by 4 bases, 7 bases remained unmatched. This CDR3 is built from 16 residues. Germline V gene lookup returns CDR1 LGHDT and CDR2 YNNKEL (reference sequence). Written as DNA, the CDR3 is TGTGCCAGCAGCCAAGATAGCGGGGTGAGGGGAGAGACCCAGTACTTC. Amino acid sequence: CASSQDSGVRGETQYF.

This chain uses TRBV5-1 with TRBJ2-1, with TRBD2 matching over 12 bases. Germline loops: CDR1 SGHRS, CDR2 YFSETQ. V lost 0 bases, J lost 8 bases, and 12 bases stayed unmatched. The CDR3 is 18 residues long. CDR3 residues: CASSLALAGGLSRDEQFF. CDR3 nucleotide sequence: TGCGCCAGCAGCTTGGCGCTAGCGGGGGGGCTTTCCCGGGATGAGCAGTTCTTC. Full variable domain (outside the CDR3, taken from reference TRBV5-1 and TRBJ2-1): KAGVTQTPRYLIKTRGQQVTLSCSPISGHRSVSWYQQTPGQGLQFLFEYFSETQRNKGNFPGRFSGRQFSNSRSEMNVSTLELGDSALYLCASSLALAGGLSRDEQFFGPGTRLTVL.

The CDR3 reads CASRTGTGLEQYF. The CDR3 nucleotides are TGTGCCAGCAGGACCGGGACAGGGCTCGAGCAGTACTTC. The chain links TRBV12-3 or TRBV12-4 to TRBJ2-7; 9 positions agree with TRBD1. V trimming: 6 bases; J trimming: 6 bases; junction bases outside the gene matches: 6. The CDR3 extends over 13 amino acids.

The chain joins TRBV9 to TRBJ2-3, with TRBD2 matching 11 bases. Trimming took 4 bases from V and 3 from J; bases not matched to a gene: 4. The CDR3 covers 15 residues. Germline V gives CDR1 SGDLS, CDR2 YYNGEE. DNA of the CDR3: TGTGCCAGCAGCACGGGACTAGCGGTGACAGATACGCAGTATTTT. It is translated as CASSTGLAVTDTQYF. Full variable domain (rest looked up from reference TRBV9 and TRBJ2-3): DSGVTQTPKHLITATGQRVTLRCSPRSGDLSVYWYQQSLDQGLQFLIQYYNGEERAKGNILERFSAQQFPDLHSELNLSSLELGDSALYFCASSTGLAVTDTQYFGPGTRLTVL.

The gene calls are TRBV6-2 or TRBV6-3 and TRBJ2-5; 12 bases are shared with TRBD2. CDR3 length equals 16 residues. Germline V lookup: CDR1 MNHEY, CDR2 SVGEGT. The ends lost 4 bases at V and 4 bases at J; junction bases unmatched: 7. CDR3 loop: CASSFGLAGMGETQYF. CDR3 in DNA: TGTGCCAGCAGTTTTGGACTAGCGGGGATGGGAGAGACCCAGTACTTC.

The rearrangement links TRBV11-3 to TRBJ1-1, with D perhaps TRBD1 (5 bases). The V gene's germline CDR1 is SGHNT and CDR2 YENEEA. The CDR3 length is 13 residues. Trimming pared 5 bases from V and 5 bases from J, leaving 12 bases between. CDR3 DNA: TGTGCCAGCAGCCCTGGTGGGGGGACTGAAGCTTTCTTT. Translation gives CASSPGGGTEAFF.

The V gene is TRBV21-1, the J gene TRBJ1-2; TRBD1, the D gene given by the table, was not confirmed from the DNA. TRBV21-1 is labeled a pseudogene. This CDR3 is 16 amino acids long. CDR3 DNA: TGTGCCAGCAGCAAAGGACAGATCACCCTAACATATGGCTACACCTTC. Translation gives CASSKGQITLTYGYTF.

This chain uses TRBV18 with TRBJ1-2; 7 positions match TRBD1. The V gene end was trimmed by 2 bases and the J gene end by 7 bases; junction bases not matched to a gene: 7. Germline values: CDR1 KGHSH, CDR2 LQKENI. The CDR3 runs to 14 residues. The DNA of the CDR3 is TGTGCCAGCTCACCAGTCACAGGGGACGGTGGCTACACCTTC. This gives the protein CASSPVTGDGGYTF. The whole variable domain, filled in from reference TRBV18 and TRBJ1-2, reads NAGVMQNPRHLVRRRGQEARLRCSPMKGHSHVYWYRQLPEEGLKFMVYLQKENIIDESGMPKERFSAEFPKEGPSILRIQQVVRGDSAAYFCASSPVTGDGGYTFGSGTRLTVV.

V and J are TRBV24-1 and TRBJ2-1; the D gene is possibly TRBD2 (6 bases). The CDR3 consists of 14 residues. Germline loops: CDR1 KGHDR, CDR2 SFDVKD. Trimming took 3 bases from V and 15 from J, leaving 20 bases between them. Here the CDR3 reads CATSDVGGRDQWFF. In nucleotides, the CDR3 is TGTGCCACCAGTGATGTGGGGGGACGCGATCAGTGGTTCTTC.

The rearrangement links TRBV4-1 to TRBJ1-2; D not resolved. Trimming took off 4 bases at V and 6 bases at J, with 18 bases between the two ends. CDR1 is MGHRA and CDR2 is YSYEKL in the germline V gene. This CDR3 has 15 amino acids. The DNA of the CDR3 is TGCGCCAGCAGCCCCCAAGCGGTAGGAGAAGATGGCTACACCTTC. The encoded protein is CASSPQAVGEDGYTF.

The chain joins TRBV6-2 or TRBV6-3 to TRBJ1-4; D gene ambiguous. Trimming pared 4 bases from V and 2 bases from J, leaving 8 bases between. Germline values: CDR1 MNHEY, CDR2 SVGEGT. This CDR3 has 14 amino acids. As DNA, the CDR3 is TGTGCCAGCAGTTCCCTATGGACTAATGAAAAACTGTTTTTT. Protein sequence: CASSSLWTNEKLFF.

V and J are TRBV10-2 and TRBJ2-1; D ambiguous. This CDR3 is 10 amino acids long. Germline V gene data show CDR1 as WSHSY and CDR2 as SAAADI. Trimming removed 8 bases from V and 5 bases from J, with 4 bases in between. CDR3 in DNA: TGCGCCAGCCTCCACAATGAGCAGTTCTTC. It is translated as CASLHNEQFF.

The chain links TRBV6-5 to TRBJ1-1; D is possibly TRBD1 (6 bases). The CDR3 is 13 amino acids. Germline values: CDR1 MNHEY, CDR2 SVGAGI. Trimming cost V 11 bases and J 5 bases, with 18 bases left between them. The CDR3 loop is CAAHRTALTEAFF. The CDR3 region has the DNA TGTGCCGCCCATCGGACAGCGTTAACTGAAGCTTTCTTT.

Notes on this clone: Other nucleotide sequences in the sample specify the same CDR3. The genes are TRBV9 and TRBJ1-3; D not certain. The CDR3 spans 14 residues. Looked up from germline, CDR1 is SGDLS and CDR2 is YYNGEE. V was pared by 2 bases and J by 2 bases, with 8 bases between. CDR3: CASSVAGAGNTIYF. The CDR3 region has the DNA TGTGCCAGCAGCGTTGCCGGGGCTGGAAACACCATATATTTT.

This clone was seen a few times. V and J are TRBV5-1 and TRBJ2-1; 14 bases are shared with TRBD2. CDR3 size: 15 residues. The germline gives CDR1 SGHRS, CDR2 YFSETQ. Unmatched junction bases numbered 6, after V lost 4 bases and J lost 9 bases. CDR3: CASSPTTSGGGEQFF. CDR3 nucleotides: TGCGCCAGCAGCCCGACGACTAGCGGGGGGGGTGAGCAGTTCTTC.

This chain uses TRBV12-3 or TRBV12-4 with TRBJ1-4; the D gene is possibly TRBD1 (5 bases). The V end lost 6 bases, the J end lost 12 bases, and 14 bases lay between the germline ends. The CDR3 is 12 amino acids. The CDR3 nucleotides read TGTGCCAGCAGCCTTGGCAGGGAGGAACTGTTTTTT. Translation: CASSLGREELFF.

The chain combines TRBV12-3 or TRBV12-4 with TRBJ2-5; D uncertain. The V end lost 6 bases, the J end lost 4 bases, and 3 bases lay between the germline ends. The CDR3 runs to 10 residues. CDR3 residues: CASSGETQYF. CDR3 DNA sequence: TGTGCCAGCAGCGGAGAGACCCAGTACTTC.

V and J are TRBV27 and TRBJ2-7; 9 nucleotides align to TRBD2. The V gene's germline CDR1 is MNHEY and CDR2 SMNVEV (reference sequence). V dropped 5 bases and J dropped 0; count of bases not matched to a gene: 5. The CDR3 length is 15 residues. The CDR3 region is CASSAQRGASYEQYF. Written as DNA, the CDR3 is TGTGCCAGCAGTGCCCAGCGGGGGGCCTCCTACGAGCAGTACTTC.

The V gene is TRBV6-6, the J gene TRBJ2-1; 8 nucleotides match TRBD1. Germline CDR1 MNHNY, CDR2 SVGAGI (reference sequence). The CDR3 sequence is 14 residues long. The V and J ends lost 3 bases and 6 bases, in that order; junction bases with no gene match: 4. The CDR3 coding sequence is TGTGCCAGCAGTTATAATACAGGGGGCAATGAGCAGTTCTTC. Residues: CASSYNTGGNEQFF.

The CDR3: CASSRFSGFQETQYF. CDR3 DNA sequence: TGCGCCAGCAGCCGCTTCTCCGGGTTCCAAGAGACCCAGTACTTC. The chain employs TRBV4-1 and TRBJ2-5; D unclear. Per the germline V gene, CDR1 is MGHRA and CDR2 is YSYEKL. Trimming took off 4 bases at V and 1 base at J, with 13 bases between the two ends. CDR3 size: 15 residues.

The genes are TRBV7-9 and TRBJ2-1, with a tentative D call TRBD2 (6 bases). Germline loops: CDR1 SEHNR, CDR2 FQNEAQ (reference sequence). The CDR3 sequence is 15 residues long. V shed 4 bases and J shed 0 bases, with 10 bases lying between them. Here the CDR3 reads CASSSEGSSYNEQFF. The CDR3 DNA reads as TGTGCCAGCAGCTCGGAGGGAAGCTCCTACAATGAGCAGTTCTTC.

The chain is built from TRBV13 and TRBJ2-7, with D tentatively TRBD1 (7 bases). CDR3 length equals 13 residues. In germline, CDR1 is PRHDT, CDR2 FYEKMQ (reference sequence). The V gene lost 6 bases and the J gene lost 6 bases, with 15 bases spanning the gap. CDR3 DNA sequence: TGTGCCAGCAGTCCCTTTCAGGGGGGCGAGCAGTACTTC. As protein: CASSPFQGGEQYF.

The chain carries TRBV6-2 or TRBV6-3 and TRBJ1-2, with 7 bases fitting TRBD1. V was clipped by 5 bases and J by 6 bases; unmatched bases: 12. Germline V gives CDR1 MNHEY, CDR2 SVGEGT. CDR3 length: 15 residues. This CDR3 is CASSLRTGGLHGYTF. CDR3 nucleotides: TGTGCCAGCAGTCTAAGGACAGGAGGCCTCCATGGCTACACCTTC.